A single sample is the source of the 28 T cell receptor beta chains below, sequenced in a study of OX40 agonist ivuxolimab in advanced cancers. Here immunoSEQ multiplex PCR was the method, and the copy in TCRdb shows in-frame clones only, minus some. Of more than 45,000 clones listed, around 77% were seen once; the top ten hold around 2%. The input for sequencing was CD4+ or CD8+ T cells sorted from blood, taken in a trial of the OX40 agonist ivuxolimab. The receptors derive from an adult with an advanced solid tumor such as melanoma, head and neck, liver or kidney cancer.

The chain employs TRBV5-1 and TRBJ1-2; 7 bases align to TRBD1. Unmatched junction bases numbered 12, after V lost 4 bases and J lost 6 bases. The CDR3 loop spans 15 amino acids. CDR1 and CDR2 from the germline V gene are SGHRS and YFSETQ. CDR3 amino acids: CASSTGQEGLDGYTF. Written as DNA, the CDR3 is TGCGCCAGCAGCACTGGACAGGAGGGCTTGGATGGCTACACCTTC.

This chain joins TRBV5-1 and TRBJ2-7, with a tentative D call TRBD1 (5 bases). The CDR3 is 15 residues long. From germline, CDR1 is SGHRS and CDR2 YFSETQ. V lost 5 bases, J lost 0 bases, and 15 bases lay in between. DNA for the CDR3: TGCGCCAGCAGGCCCAACAGGCCTAGCTCCTACGAGCAGTACTTC. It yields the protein CASRPNRPSSYEQYF.

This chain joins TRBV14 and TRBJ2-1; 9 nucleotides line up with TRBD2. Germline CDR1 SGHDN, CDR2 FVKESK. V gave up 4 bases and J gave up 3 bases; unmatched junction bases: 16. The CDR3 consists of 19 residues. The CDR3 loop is CASSPSLGLAVTIYNEQFF. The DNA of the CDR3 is TGTGCCAGCAGCCCGAGCCTGGGACTAGCAGTCACCATCTACAATGAGCAGTTCTTC.

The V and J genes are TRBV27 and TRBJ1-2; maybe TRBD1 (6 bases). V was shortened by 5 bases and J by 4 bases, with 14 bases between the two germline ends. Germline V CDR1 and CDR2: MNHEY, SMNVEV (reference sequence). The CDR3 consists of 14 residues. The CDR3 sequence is CASSRRRTVYGYTF. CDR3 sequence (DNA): TGTGCCAGCAGTCGACGTCGGACAGTCTATGGCTACACCTTC.

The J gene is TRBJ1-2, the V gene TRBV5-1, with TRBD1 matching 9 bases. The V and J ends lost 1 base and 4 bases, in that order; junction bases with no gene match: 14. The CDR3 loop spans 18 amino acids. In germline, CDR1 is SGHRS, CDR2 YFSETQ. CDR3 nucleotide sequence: TGCGCCAGCAGCTTGACGGGGTTCGGAGGGGACAGGGCCTATGGCTACACCTTC. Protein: CASSLTGFGGDRAYGYTF. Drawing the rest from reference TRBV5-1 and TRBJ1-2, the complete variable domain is KAGVTQTPRYLIKTRGQQVTLSCSPISGHRSVSWYQQTPGQGLQFLFEYFSETQRNKGNFPGRFSGRQFSNSRSEMNVSTLELGDSALYLCASSLTGFGGDRAYGYTFGSGTRLTVV.

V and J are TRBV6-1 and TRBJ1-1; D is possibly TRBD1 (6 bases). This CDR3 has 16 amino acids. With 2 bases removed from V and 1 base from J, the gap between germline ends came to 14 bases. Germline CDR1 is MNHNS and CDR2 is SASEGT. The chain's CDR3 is CASSEFFGGPNTEAFF. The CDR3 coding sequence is TGTGCCAGCAGTGAATTTTTTGGGGGGCCGAACACTGAAGCTTTCTTT.

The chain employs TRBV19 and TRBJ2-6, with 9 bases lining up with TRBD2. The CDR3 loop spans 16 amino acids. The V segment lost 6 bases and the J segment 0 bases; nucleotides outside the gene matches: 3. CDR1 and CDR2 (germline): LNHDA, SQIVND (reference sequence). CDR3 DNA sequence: TGTGCCAGTAGAGCTAGCGGGAACTCTGGGGCCAACGTCCTGACTTTC. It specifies CASRASGNSGANVLTF.

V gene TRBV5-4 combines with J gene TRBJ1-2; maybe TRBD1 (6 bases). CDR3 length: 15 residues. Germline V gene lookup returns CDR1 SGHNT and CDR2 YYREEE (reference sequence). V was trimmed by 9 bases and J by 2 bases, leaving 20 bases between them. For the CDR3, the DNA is TGTGCCACCTCACAGGGAGGGACCAACAACTATGGCTACACCTTC. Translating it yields CATSQGGTNNYGYTF. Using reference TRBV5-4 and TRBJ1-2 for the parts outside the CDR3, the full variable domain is ETGVTQSPTHLIKTRGQQVTLRCSSQSGHNTVSWYQQALGQGPQFIFQYYREEENGRGNFPPRFSGLQFPNYSSELNVNALELDDSALYLCATSQGGTNNYGYTFGSGTRLTVV.

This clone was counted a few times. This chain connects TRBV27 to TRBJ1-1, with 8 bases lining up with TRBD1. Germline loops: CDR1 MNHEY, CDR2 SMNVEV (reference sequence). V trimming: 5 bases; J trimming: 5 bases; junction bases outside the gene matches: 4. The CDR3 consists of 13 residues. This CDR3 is CASSPDRDTEAFF. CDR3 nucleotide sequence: TGTGCCAGCAGTCCGGACAGGGATACTGAAGCTTTCTTT.

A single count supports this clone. The chain's CDR3 is CASSIVPAQPQHF. CDR3 in DNA: TGTGCCAGTAGTATAGTTCCAGCACAGCCCCAGCATTTT. J is TRBJ1-5 and V is TRBV19; no clear D. The CDR3 has 13 residues. The V and J ends lost 1 base and 7 bases respectively, with 8 bases between them. CDR1 is LNHDA, CDR2 SQIVND, per germline (reference sequence).

The CDR3 DNA sequence: TGTGCCAGCAGTCCCCAGGGATACGGTGGCTACACCTTC. It yields the protein CASSPQGYGGYTF. The chain links TRBV25-1 to TRBJ1-2, with D maybe TRBD1 (5 bases). CDR3 size: 13 residues. The germline V and J ends were trimmed by 5 bases and 7 bases, with 14 bases remaining between them. CDR1 MGHDK and CDR2 SYGVNS come from the germline V gene.

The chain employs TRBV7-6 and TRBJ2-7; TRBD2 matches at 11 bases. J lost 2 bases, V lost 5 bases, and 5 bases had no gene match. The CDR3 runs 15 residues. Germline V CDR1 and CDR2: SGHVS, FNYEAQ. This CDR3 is CASSPLAGGTYEQYF. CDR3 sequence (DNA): TGTGCCAGCAGCCCCTTAGCGGGAGGGACCTACGAGCAGTACTTC.

The CDR3 is CASSSRTGADNTQYF. For the CDR3, the DNA is TGCGCCAGCAGTTCTCGGACAGGGGCCGACAATACGCAGTATTTT. The chain combines TRBV5-1 with TRBJ2-3; 9 nucleotides align to TRBD1. The CDR3 consists of 15 residues. Germline V gene lookup returns CDR1 SGHRS and CDR2 YFSETQ. The V and J ends lost 5 bases and 7 bases, in that order; junction bases with no gene match: 11.

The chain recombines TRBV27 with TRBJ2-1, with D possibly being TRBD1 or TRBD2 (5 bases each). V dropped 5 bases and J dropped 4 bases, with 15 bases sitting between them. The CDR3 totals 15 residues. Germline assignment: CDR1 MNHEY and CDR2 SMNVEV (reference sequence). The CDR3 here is CASSPPWGSYNEQFF. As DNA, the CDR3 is TGTGCCAGCAGTCCCCCCTGGGGGTCTTACAATGAGCAGTTCTTC.

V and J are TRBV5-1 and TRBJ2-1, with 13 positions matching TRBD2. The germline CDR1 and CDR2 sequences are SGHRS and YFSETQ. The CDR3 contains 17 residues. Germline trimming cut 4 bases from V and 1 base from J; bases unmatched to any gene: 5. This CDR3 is CASSPGLAGPSYNEQFF. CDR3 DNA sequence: TGCGCCAGCAGCCCGGGACTAGCGGGGCCGTCCTACAATGAGCAGTTCTTC.

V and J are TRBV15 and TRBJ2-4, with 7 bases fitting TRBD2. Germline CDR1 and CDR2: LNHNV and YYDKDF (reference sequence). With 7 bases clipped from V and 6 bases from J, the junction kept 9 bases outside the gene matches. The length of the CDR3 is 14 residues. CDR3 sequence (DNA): TGTGCCACCACCCCGGGGGGTCATGGAAACATTCAGTACTTC. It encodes CATTPGGHGNIQYF.

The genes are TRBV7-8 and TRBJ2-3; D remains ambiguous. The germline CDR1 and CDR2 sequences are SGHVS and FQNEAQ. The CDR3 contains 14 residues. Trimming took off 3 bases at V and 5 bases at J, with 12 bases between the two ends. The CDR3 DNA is TGTGCCAGCAGCTTGGGTAACGAACGAGATACGCAGTATTTT. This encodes CASSLGNERDTQYF.

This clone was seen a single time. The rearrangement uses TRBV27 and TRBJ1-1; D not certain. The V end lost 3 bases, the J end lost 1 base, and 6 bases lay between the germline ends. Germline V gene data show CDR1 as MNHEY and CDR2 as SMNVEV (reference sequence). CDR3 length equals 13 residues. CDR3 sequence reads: CASSFWRNTEAFF. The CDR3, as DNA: TGTGCCAGCAGTTTTTGGAGGAACACTGAAGCTTTCTTT.

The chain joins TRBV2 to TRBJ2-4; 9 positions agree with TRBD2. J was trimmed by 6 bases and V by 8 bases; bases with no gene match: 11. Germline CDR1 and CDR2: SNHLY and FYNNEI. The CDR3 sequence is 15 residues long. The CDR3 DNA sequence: TGTGCCAGCGGTCCCCGTGGCGGGGGGGGAAACATTCAGTACTTC. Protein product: CASGPRGGGGNIQYF.

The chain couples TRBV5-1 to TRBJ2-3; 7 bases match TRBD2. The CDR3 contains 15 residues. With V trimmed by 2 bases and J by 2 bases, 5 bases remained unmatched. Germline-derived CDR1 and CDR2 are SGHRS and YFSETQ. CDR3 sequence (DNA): TGCGCCAGCAGCTTTGTCGGGAGGACCACAGATACGCAGTATTTT. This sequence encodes CASSFVGRTTDTQYF.

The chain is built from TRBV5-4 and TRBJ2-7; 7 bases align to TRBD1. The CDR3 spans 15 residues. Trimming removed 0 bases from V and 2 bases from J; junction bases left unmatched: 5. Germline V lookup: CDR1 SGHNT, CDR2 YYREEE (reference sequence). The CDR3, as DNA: TGTGCCAGCAGCTTGGGACAGGGTGTAACCTACGAGCAGTACTTC. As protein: CASSLGQGVTYEQYF. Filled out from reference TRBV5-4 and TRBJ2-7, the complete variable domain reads ETGVTQSPTHLIKTRGQQVTLRCSSQSGHNTVSWYQQALGQGPQFIFQYYREEENGRGNFPPRFSGLQFPNYSSELNVNALELDDSALYLCASSLGQGVTYEQYFGPGTRLTVT.

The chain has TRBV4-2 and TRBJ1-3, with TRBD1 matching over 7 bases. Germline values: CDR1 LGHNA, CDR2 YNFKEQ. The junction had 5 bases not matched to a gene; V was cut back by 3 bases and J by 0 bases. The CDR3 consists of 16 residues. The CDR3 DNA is TGTGCCAGCAGCCATCGACAGGGAACCTCTGGAAACACCATATATTTT. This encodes CASSHRQGTSGNTIYF.

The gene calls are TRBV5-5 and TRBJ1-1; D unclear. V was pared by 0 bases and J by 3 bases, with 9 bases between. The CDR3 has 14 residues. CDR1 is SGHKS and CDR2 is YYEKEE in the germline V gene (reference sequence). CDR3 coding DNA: TGTGCCAGCAGCTTGGGGGGATGGGACACTGAAGCTTTCTTT. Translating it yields CASSLGGWDTEAFF.

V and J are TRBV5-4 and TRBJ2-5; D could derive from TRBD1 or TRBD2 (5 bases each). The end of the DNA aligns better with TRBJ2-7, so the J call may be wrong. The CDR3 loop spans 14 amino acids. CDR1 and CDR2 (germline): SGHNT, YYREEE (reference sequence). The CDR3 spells CASSLRVWGGEQYF. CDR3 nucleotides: TGTGCCAGCAGCCTGCGGGTTTGGGGCGGCGAGCAGTACTTC.

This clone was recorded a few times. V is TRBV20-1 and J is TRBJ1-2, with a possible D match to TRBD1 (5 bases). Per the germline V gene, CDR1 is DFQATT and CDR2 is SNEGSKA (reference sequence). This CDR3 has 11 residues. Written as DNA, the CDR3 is TGCAGCCGGGACGGCAACTATGGCTACACCTTC. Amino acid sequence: CSRDGNYGYTF.

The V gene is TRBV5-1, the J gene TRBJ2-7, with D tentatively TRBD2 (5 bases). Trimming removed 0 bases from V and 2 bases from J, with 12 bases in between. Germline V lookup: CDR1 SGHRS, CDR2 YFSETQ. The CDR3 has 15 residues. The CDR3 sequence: CASSLAGGSPYEQYF. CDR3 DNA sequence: TGCGCCAGCAGCTTGGCCGGCGGGTCGCCCTACGAGCAGTACTTC.

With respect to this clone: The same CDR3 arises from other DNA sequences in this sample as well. CDR3 bases: TGTGCCAGCAGGTCCGGGCTTGGCGAGCAGTACTTC. Amino acid sequence: CASRSGLGEQYF. The V and J genes are TRBV28 and TRBJ2-7; no clear D. Germline V gene data show CDR1 as MDHEN and CDR2 as SYDVKM. The CDR3 runs 12 residues. Trimming took 6 bases from V and 6 from J, leaving 12 bases between them.

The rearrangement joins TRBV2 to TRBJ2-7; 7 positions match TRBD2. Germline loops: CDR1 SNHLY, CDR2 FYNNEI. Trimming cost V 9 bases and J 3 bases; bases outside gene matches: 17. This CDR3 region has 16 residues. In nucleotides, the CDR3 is TGTGCCAGGGCCCCGAAGACGCGGGAGTCGGGCTACGAGCAGTACTTC. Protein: CARAPKTRESGYEQYF.